Listed here are 31 T cell receptor beta chains from one sample, sequenced in a study of T cell responses to AZD1222 COVID-19 vaccine. Profiled with immunoSEQ multiplex PCR; TCRdb holds only in-frame clones, not every one. Of 150,000 to 200,000 clones listed, 90% to 95% are singletons. The source material was peripheral blood, sampled 28 days after the second AZD1222 dose. These receptor sequences come from an adult who received the AZD1222 COVID-19 vaccine.

V is TRBV28 and J is TRBJ1-4; D is possibly TRBD1 (5 bases). CDR1 MDHEN and CDR2 SYDVKM come from the germline V gene. The CDR3 sequence is 14 residues long. With 5 bases removed from V and 8 bases from J, the gap between germline ends came to 15 bases. This CDR3 reads CASSLGATEEKLFF. The CDR3 nucleotides read TGTGCCAGCAGTCTCGGGGCTACGGAAGAAAAACTGTTTTTT.

Written as DNA, the CDR3 is TGTGCCAGCAGCAAAAGTGGGGCTGGAACAGGGGGCTGGATGTTGAATGAAAAACTGTTTTTT. Protein sequence: CASSKSGAGTGGWMLNEKLFF. The V gene is TRBV21-1, the J gene TRBJ1-4; the listed D gene, TRBD1, was not tested against the DNA. TRBV21-1 is labeled a pseudogene. The CDR3 totals 21 residues.

The V gene is TRBV5-6, the J gene TRBJ2-2; 11 bases align to TRBD2. The CDR3 length is 14 residues. V gave up 6 bases and J gave up 8 bases; unmatched junction bases: 6. The germline V gene encodes CDR1 SGHDT and CDR2 YYEEEE. The chain's CDR3 is CASIPGLAAGELFF. The CDR3 DNA follows: TGTGCCAGCATACCGGGACTAGCGGCTGGGGAGCTGTTTTTT.

CDR3 region: CASSQAGTGAEAFF. Here the CDR3 DNA reads TGCGCCAGCAGCCAAGCAGGGACAGGGGCTGAAGCTTTCTTT. This chain uses TRBV4-1 with TRBJ1-1; 10 nucleotides align to TRBD1. Losses at the gene ends were 1 base for V and 6 bases for J; bases not matched to a gene: 2. The germline V gene has CDR1 MGHRA and CDR2 YSYEKL. This CDR3 contains 14 residues.

The chain couples TRBV4-3 to TRBJ2-1; 11 bases are a match to TRBD2. CDR1 and CDR2 (germline): LGHNA, YSLEER. V trimming: 2 bases; J trimming: 9 bases; junction bases outside the gene matches: 12. CDR3 length equals 17 residues. For the CDR3, the DNA is TGCGCCAGCAGCCAAACGTCCATGGTAGCGGGAGGGTCTGAGCAGTTCTTC. It yields the protein CASSQTSMVAGGSEQFF.

This rearrangement joins TRBV7-9 to TRBJ1-1; a possible D gene is TRBD1 (5 bases). Deletions cut 4 bases from V and 7 bases from J, with 7 bases between. The V gene's germline CDR1 is SEHNR and CDR2 FQNEAQ (reference sequence). This CDR3 comprises 11 residues. The CDR3 nucleotides are TGTGCCAGCAGCTGGGGGGTTGAAGCTTTCTTT. Amino acid sequence: CASSWGVEAFF.

V is TRBV3-1 (or the pseudogene TRBV3-2) and J is TRBJ1-5; a weak D match, TRBD1 (5 bases). Germline CDR1 is LGHDT and CDR2 is YNNKEL (reference sequence). Trimming took off 0 bases at V and 2 bases at J, with 14 bases between the two ends. This CDR3 comprises 17 residues. CDR3 residues: CASSQDVGQGRNQPQHF. The DNA for the CDR3 is TGTGCCAGCAGCCAAGATGTTGGGCAGGGTCGCAATCAGCCCCAGCATTTT.

The rearrangement links TRBV24-1 to TRBJ1-2; a weak D match, TRBD1 (5 bases). The CDR3 extends over 16 amino acids. Germline V gene data show CDR1 as KGHDR and CDR2 as SFDVKD. V lost 1 base and J 4 bases, leaving 15 bases between the germline ends. For the CDR3, the DNA is TGTGCCACCAGTGATTTAGATGATCGGGGCGGCTATGGCTACACCTTC. Protein sequence: CATSDLDDRGGYGYTF.

The chain has TRBV30 and TRBJ2-3, with D maybe TRBD1 (5 bases). CDR1 and CDR2 from the germline V gene are GTSNPN and SVGIG (reference sequence). The CDR3 sequence is 15 residues long. V lost 4 bases and J lost 2, with 16 bases in between. CDR3 sequence: CAWTPDSALTDTQYF. The CDR3 DNA follows: TGTGCCTGGACTCCAGACAGCGCCCTCACAGATACGCAGTATTTT.

The CDR3 DNA sequence: TGCGCCAGCAGTGATCAGGCAGGGGGCTCCTACGAGCAGTACTTC. Encoded protein: CASSDQAGGSYEQYF. The rearrangement uses TRBV10-1 and TRBJ2-7; 7 bases are a match to TRBD1. The CDR3 extends over 15 amino acids. The J segment lost 0 bases and the V segment lost 3 bases, leaving 5 bases of the junction unmatched. Germline V gives CDR1 WNHNN, CDR2 SYGVQD (reference sequence).

The V gene is TRBV4-3, the J gene TRBJ1-1; no clear D gene. The CDR3 has 14 residues. CDR1 is LGHNA and CDR2 is YSLEER in the germline V gene. Trimming removed 0 bases at V and 4 bases at J, with 9 bases between. This CDR3 reads CASSQDGRGTEAFF. DNA for the CDR3: TGCGCCAGCAGCCAAGATGGCCGGGGCACTGAAGCTTTCTTT.

The V and J genes are TRBV27 and TRBJ1-5; tentative D call: TRBD1 (6 bases). V was clipped by 0 bases and J by 4 bases, with 13 bases between them. This CDR3 region has 16 residues. In germline, CDR1 is MNHEY, CDR2 SMNVEV (reference sequence). The DNA for the CDR3 is TGTGCCAGCAGTTTATCGATACAGGGTCGGAATCAGCCCCAGCATTTT. Translation: CASSLSIQGRNQPQHF.

CDR3 in DNA: TGTGCCAGCTCACCACCTTACAGGGATAGGACAGATACGCAGTATTTT. It codes for CASSPPYRDRTDTQYF. The chain has TRBV18 and TRBJ2-3, with D possibly being TRBD1 (6 bases). Germline V gene data show CDR1 as KGHSH and CDR2 as LQKENI. The CDR3 has 16 amino acids. V was cut by 0 bases and J by 3 bases, with 13 bases left in between. Using reference TRBV18 and TRBJ2-3 for the parts outside the CDR3, the full variable domain is NAGVMQNPRHLVRRRGQEARLRCSPMKGHSHVYWYRQLPEEGLKFMVYLQKENIIDESGMPKERFSAEFPKEGPSILRIQQVVRGDSAAYFCASSPPYRDRTDTQYFGPGTRLTVL.

The chain employs TRBV7-8 and TRBJ1-1; 11 positions agree with TRBD1. The V gene's germline CDR1 is SGHVS and CDR2 FQNEAQ. V lost 5 bases to trimming and J lost 7 bases; unmatched junction nucleotides: 6. This CDR3 comprises 14 residues. CDR3 DNA sequence: TGTGCCAGCAGCCGGACAGGGGGCCGCAATGAAGCTTTCTTT. This translates into CASSRTGGRNEAFF.

The V call is TRBV28, the J call TRBJ1-4; possibly TRBD1 for D (5 bases). The CDR3 runs 14 residues. Germline loops: CDR1 MDHEN, CDR2 SYDVKM. Trimming took off 6 bases at V and 2 bases at J, with 10 bases between the two ends. The CDR3 DNA reads as TGTGCCAGCAGCCTGGGGACCACTAATGAAAAACTGTTTTTT. Translation: CASSLGTTNEKLFF.

Concerning this clone itself: The identical CDR3 is also encoded by other nucleotide sequences in the sample. This sequence joins TRBV6-5 and TRBJ1-1; D not resolved. V lost 0 bases and J 4 bases, leaving 9 bases between the germline ends. This CDR3 is 14 amino acids long. Germline CDR1 MNHEY, CDR2 SVGAGI. The CDR3 DNA reads as TGTGCCAGCAGTTACTCAACGGGGTCCACTGAAGCTTTCTTT. Its translation is CASSYSTGSTEAFF.

This rearrangement joins TRBV6-5 to TRBJ2-3, with D hard to call. Trimming took off 2 bases at V and 2 bases at J, with 8 bases between the two ends. Germline CDR1 MNHEY, CDR2 SVGAGI. The CDR3 spans 14 residues. The CDR3 spells CASSYRATTDTQYF. The CDR3 DNA follows: TGTGCCAGCAGTTACAGAGCAACCACAGATACGCAGTATTTT.

This chain uses TRBV27 with TRBJ2-7; TRBD2 matches at 8 bases. Germline V CDR1 and CDR2: MNHEY, SMNVEV (reference sequence). CDR3 length: 13 residues. Trimming removed 3 bases from V and 6 bases from J; junction bases left unmatched: 4. CDR3 coding DNA: TGTGCCAGCAGTTTTGCGGGAGGAGGCGAGCAGTACTTC. Translated: CASSFAGGGEQYF.

This clone has just one count. V and J are TRBV24-1 and TRBJ2-7; TRBD2 aligns across 10 bases. Germline CDR1 KGHDR, CDR2 SFDVKD. This CDR3 comprises 15 residues. V dropped 2 bases and J dropped 2; count of bases not matched to a gene: 2. CDR3: CATSDWTSGTYEQYF. In nucleotides, the CDR3 is TGTGCCACCAGTGATTGGACTAGCGGAACCTACGAGCAGTACTTC.

This chain uses TRBV28 with TRBJ1-5; D gene unclear. Germline loops: CDR1 MDHEN, CDR2 SYDVKM. The CDR3 length is 12 residues. V lost 4 bases and J lost 5, with 6 bases in between. Here the CDR3 DNA reads TGTGCCAGCAGTTCCTCAGATCAGCCCCAGCATTTT. Amino acids: CASSSSDQPQHF.

The gene calls are TRBV9 and TRBJ2-5; 9 nucleotides align to TRBD1. CDR3 length equals 16 residues. V shed 2 bases and J 2 bases; nucleotides not matched to a gene: 7. Germline V gene data show CDR1 as SGDLS and CDR2 as YYNGEE. Here the CDR3 reads CASSVGQGGGQETQYF. CDR3 DNA sequence: TGTGCCAGCAGCGTGGGACAGGGTGGAGGACAAGAGACCCAGTACTTC.

This chain uses TRBV4-1 with TRBJ1-1; 9 bases align to TRBD1. From germline, CDR1 is MGHRA and CDR2 YSYEKL. The J segment lost 11 bases and the V segment lost 0 bases, leaving 10 bases of the junction unmatched. The CDR3 runs to 15 residues. CDR3 in amino acids: CASSQDRDRVSGAFF. CDR3 DNA: TGCGCCAGCAGCCAAGACCGGGACAGGGTTTCAGGTGCTTTCTTT.

This clone was counted between two and nine times. The chain joins TRBV13 to TRBJ2-7; D might be TRBD1 (6 bases). CDR1 and CDR2 (germline): PRHDT, FYEKMQ (reference sequence). The CDR3 is 14 residues long. The V and J ends lost 4 bases and 0 bases respectively, with 10 bases between them. CDR3 in amino acids: CASSSRTVSYEQYF. As DNA, the CDR3 is TGTGCCAGCAGCTCCAGGACAGTCTCCTACGAGCAGTACTTC.

This rearrangement joins TRBV5-4 to TRBJ1-4, with TRBD1 matching 9 bases. This CDR3 has 16 residues. The V gene end was trimmed by 0 bases and the J gene end by 3 bases; junction bases not matched to a gene: 3. Per germline, CDR1 SGHNT and CDR2 YYREEE (reference sequence). In nucleotides, the CDR3 is TGTGCCAGCAGCTTGGACAGGGGGCCACCTAATGAAAAACTGTTTTTT. Protein: CASSLDRGPPNEKLFF.

The chain has TRBV15 and TRBJ2-7; TRBD2 aligns across 15 bases. The ends lost 2 bases at V and 2 bases at J; junction bases unmatched: 13. CDR3 length: 20 residues. Germline V gene lookup returns CDR1 LNHNV and CDR2 YYDKDF (reference sequence). CDR3 residues: CATSRSPSGTSGRRTYEQYF. In nucleotides, the CDR3 is TGTGCCACCAGCAGATCCCCCTCCGGGACTAGCGGGAGGAGGACCTACGAGCAGTACTTC.

In this sample, this clone turned up a few times. The V call is TRBV2, the J call TRBJ2-1; D gene unclear. V lost 2 bases, J lost 10 bases, and 9 bases lay in between. This CDR3 is 12 amino acids long. The germline gives CDR1 SNHLY, CDR2 FYNNEI. DNA for the CDR3: TGTGCCAGCAGTGAAAGGACCCCGGAGCAGTTCTTC. The encoded protein is CASSERTPEQFF.

The chain couples TRBV19 to TRBJ2-7; 9 nucleotides match TRBD1. The J segment lost 5 bases and the V segment lost 6 bases, leaving 8 bases of the junction unmatched. There are 14 residues in the CDR3. CDR1 is LNHDA, CDR2 SQIVND, per germline (reference sequence). The CDR3 sequence is CASRKQGARDEQYF. The CDR3 nucleotides read TGTGCCAGTAGGAAACAGGGGGCCAGGGACGAGCAGTACTTC. The entire variable domain, with the rest obtained from reference TRBV19 and TRBJ2-7, is as follows: DGGITQSPKYLFRKEGQNVTLSCEQNLNHDAMYWYRQDPGQGLRLIYYSQIVNDFQKGDIAEGYSVSREKKESFPLTVTSAQKNPTAFYLCASRKQGARDEQYFGPGTRLTVT.

This clone was detected a few times. The rearrangement uses TRBV6-1 and TRBJ2-7; 10 nucleotides align to TRBD2. CDR1 and CDR2 from the germline V gene are MNHNS and SASEGT. CDR3 size: 15 residues. V dropped 3 bases and J dropped 3; count of bases not matched to a gene: 5. This chain's CDR3 is CASSELAGAVYEQYF. The CDR3 nucleotides read TGTGCCAGCAGTGAGCTAGCGGGAGCTGTCTACGAGCAGTACTTC.

This chain joins TRBV7-2 and TRBJ2-1; no clear D gene. The V gene lost 1 base and the J gene lost 7 bases, with 11 bases spanning the gap. The CDR3 consists of 14 residues. Germline-derived CDR1 and CDR2 are SGHTA and FQGNSA. The chain's CDR3 is CASSLESRRNEQFF. In nucleotides, the CDR3 is TGTGCCAGCAGCTTAGAAAGTCGTAGGAATGAGCAGTTCTTC.

This clone was found once. The chain combines TRBV6-1 with TRBJ1-1; no reliable D call. The V end was cut by 3 bases, the J end by 10 bases, with 21 bases between. The CDR3 contains 15 residues. The germline V gene encodes CDR1 MNHNS and CDR2 SASEGT. CDR3 sequence: CASSEGWAGSNGAFF. The CDR3 nucleotides are TGTGCCAGCAGTGAGGGTTGGGCGGGGAGTAATGGAGCTTTCTTT.

V gene TRBV19 combines with J gene TRBJ1-2; D remains ambiguous. Germline assignment: CDR1 LNHDA and CDR2 SQIVND (reference sequence). Trimming stripped 7 bases from V and 2 bases from J, with 17 bases between. CDR3 length: 15 amino acids. As DNA, the CDR3 is TGTGCCAGTACCGCTTTTCCTCCCATAAACTATGGCTACACCTTC. Amino acids: CASTAFPPINYGYTF.